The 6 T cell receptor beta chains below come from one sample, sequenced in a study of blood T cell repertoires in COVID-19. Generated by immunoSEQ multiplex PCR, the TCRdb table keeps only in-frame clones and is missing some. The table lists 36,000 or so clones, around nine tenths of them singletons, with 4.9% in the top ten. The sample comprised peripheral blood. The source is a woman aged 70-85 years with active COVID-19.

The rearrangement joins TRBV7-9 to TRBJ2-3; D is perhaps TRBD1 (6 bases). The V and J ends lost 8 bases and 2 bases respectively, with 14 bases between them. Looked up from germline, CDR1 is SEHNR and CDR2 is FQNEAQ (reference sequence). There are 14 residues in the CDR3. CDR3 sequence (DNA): TGTGCCAGCGGGGGCAGAGGTTCCACAGATACGCAGTATTTT. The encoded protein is CASGGRGSTDTQYF.

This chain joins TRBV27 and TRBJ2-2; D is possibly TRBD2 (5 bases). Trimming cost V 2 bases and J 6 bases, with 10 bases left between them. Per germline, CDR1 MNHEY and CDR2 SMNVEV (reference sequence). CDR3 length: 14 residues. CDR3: CASSLEGTAGELFF. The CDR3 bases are TGTGCCAGCAGTTTAGAGGGTACCGCCGGGGAGCTGTTTTTT.

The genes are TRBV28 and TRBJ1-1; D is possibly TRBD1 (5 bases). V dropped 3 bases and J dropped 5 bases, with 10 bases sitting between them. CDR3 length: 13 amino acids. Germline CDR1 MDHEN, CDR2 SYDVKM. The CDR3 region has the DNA TGTGCCAGCAGTTTGGCAGGGTATACTGAAGCTTTCTTT. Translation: CASSLAGYTEAFF.

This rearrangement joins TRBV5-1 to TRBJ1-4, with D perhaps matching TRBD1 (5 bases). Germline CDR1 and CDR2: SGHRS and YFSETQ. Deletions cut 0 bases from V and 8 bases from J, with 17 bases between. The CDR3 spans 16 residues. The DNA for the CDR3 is TGCGCCAGCAGCTTGGATATTTTTGGCCAGGGCGAAAAACTGTTTTTT. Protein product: CASSLDIFGQGEKLFF.

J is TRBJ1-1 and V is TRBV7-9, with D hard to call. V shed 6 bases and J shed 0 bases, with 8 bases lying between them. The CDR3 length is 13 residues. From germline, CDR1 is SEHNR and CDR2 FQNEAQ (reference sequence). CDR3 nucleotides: TGTGCCAGCAGGACACAGATGAACACTGAAGCTTTCTTT. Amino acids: CASRTQMNTEAFF.

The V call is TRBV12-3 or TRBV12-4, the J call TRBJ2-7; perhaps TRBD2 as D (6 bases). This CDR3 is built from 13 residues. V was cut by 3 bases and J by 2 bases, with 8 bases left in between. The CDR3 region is CASSFGTPYEQYF. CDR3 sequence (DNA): TGTGCCAGCAGTTTTGGGACTCCCTACGAGCAGTACTTC.